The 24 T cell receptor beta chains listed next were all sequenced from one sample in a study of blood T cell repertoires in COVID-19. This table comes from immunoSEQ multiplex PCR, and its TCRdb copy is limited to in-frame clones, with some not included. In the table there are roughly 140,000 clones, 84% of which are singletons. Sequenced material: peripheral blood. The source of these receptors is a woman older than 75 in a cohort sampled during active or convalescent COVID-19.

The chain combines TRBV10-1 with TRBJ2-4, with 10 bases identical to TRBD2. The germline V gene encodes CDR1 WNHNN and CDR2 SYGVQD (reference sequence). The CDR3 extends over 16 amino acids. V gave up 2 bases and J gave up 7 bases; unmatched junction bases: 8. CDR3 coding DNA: TGCGCCAGCAGTGAGAAAAGCGGGGGGGCCGGTAACATTCAGTACTTC. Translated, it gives CASSEKSGGAGNIQYF.

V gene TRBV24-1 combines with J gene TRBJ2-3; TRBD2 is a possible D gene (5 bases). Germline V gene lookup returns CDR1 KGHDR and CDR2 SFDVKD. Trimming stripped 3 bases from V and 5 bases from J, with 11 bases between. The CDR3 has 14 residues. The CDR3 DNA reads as TGTGCCACCAGTGATGCGCGGGCAGGAGATACGCAGTATTTT. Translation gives CATSDARAGDTQYF.

CDR3: CATSDSRGAKGYTF. CDR3 nucleotide sequence: TGTGCCACCAGTGACTCCCGTGGGGCTAAAGGCTACACCTTC. J is TRBJ1-2 and V is TRBV24-1, with D possibly TRBD1 on 5 matching bases. V dropped 4 bases and J dropped 8 bases, with 16 bases sitting between them. The CDR3 is 14 residues long. Germline V gene sequence: CDR1 KGHDR, CDR2 SFDVKD.

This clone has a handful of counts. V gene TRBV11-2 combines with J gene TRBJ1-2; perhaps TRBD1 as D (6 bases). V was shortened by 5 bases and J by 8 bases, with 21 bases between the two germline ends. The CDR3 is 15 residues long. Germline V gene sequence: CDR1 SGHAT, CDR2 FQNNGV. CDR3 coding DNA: TGTGCCAGCAGCCCTTTCGTGACAGGCCCTCGGGGCTACACCTTC. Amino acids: CASSPFVTGPRGYTF.

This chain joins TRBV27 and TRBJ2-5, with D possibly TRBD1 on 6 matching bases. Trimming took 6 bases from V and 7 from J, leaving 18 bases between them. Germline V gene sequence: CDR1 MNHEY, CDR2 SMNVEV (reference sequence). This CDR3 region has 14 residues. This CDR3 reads CASSEGTLFGTQYF. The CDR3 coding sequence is TGTGCCAGCAGCGAAGGGACATTATTTGGGACCCAGTACTTC.

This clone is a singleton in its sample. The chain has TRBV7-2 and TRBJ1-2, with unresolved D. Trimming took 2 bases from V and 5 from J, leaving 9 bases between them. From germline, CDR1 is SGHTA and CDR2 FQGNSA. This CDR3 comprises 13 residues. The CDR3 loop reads CASSLSGLYGYTF. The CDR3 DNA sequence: TGTGCCAGCAGCTTATCGGGGTTATATGGCTACACCTTC.

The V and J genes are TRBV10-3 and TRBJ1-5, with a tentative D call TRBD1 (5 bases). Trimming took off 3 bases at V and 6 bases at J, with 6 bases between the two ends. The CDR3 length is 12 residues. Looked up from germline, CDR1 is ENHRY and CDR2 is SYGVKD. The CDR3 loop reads CAISDRVQPQHF. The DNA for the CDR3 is TGTGCCATCAGTGACAGGGTTCAGCCCCAGCATTTT.

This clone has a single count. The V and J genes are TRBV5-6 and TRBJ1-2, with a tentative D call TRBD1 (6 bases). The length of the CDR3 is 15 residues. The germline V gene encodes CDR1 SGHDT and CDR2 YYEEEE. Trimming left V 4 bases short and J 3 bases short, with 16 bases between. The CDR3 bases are TGTGCCAGCAGCGGACTAGGGGGTTTCGACTATGGCTACACCTTC. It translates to CASSGLGGFDYGYTF.

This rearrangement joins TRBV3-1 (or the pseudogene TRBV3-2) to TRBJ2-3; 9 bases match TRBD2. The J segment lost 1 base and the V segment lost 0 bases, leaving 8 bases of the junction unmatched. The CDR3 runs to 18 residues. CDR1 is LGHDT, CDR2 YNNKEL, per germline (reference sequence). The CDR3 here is CASSQDTSRTSGTDTQYF. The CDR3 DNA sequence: TGTGCCAGCAGCCAAGATACGAGCAGGACTAGCGGCACAGATACGCAGTATTTT.

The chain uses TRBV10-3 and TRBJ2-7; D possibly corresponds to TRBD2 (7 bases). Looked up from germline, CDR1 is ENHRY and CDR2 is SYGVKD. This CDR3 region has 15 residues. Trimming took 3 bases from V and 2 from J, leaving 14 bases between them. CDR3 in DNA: TGTGCCATCAGTGAAAAGGGCGGGGGCGCCTACGAGCAGTACTTC. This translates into CAISEKGGGAYEQYF.

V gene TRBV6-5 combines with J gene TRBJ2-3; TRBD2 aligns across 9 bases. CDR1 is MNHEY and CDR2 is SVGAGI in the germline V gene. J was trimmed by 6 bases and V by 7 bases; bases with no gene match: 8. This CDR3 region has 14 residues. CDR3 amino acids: CASTWTSVSDTQYF. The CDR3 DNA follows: TGTGCCAGCACCTGGACTAGCGTCAGTGATACGCAGTATTTT.

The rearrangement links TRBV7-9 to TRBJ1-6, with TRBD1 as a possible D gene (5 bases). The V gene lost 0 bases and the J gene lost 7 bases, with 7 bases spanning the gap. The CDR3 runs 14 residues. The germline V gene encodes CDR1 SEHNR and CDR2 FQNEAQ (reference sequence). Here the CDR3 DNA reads TGTGCCAGCAGCTTAGCCGACAGAAATTCACCCCTCCACTTT. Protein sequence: CASSLADRNSPLHF.

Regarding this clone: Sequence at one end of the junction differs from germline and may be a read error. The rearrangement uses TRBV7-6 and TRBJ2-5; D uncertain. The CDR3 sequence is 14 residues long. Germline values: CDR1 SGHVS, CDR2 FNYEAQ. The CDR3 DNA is TGTGCTAGCAGCTTATACCTCTCGGTAGAGACCCAGTACTTC. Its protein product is CASSLYLSVETQYF.

The DNA of the CDR3 is TGTGCCAGCTCACCACCGACAGGGGGCGCGAGCACAGATACGCAGTATTTT. Protein sequence: CASSPPTGGASTDTQYF. The rearrangement joins TRBV18 to TRBJ2-3; 10 positions match TRBD1. V shed 0 bases and J 0 bases; nucleotides not matched to a gene: 3. The CDR3 loop spans 17 amino acids. Germline V gene data show CDR1 as KGHSH and CDR2 as LQKENI.

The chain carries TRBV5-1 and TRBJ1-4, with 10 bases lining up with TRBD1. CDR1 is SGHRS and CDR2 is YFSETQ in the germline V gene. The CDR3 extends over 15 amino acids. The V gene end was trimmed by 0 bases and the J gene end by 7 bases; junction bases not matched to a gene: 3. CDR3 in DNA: TGCGCCAGCAGCTTGGGGACAGGGGGGAGTGAAAAACTGTTTTTT. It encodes CASSLGTGGSEKLFF. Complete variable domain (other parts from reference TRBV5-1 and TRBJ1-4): KAGVTQTPRYLIKTRGQQVTLSCSPISGHRSVSWYQQTPGQGLQFLFEYFSETQRNKGNFPGRFSGRQFSNSRSEMNVSTLELGDSALYLCASSLGTGGSEKLFFGSGTQLSVL.

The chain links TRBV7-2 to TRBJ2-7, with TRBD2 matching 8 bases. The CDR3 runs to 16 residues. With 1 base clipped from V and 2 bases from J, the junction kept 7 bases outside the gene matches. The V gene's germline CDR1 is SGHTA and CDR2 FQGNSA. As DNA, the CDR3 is TGTGCCAGCAGCTTAGGTCCGGGGGGGGCCCCCTACGAGCAGTACGTC. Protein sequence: CASSLGPGGAPYEQYV.

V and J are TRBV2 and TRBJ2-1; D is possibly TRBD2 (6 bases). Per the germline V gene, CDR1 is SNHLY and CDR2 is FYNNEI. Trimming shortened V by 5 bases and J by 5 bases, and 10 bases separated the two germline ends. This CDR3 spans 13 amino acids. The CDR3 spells CASSQLANNEQFF. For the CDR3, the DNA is TGTGCCAGCAGTCAGCTAGCGAACAATGAGCAGTTCTTC.

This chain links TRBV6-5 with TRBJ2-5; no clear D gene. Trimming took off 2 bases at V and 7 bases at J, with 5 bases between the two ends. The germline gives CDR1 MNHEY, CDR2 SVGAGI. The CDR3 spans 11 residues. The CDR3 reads CASSYLGTQYF. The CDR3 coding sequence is TGTGCCAGCAGTTACCTCGGGACCCAGTACTTC.

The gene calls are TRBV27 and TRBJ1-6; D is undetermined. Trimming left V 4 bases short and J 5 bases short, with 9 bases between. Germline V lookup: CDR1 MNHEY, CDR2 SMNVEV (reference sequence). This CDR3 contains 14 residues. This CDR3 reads CASSWTGNNSPLHF. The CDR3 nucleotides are TGTGCCAGCAGTTGGACGGGAAATAATTCACCCCTCCACTTT.

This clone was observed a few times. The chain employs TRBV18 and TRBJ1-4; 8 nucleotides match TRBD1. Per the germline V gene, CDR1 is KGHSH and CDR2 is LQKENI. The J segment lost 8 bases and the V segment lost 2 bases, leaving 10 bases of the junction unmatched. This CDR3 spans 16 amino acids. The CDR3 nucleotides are TGTGCCAGCTCACCATTTGGACAGGGTATCGAGGAAAAACTGTTTTTT. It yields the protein CASSPFGQGIEEKLFF.

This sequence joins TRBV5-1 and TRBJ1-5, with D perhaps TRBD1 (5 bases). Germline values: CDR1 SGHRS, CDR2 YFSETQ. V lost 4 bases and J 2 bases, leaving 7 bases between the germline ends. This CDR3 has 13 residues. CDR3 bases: TGCGCCAGCAGCCTCAGGGGCAATCAGCCCCAGCATTTT. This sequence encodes CASSLRGNQPQHF.

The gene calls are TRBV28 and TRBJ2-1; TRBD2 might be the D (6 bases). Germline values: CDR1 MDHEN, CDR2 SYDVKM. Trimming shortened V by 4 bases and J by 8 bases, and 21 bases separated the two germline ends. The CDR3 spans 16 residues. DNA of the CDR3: TGTGCCAGCAGTTCCCAAGCGGGTCTCCGCGGCGATGAGCAGTTCTTC. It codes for CASSSQAGLRGDEQFF.

CDR3 sequence reads: CASRPGTSGTDTQYF. CDR3 coding DNA: TGTGCCAGCAGACCCGGGACTAGCGGCACAGATACGCAGTATTTT. The chain has TRBV6-6 and TRBJ2-3, with TRBD2 matching 10 bases. Germline CDR1 reads MNHNY; CDR2 reads SVGAGI (reference sequence). Germline trimming cut 6 bases from V and 1 base from J; bases unmatched to any gene: 4. This CDR3 is built from 15 residues.

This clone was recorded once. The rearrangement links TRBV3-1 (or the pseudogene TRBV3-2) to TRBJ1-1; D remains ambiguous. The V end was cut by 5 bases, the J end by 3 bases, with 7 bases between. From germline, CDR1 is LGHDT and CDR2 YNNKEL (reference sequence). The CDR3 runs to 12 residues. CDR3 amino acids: CASSSEDTEAFF. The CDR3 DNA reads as TGTGCCAGCAGCTCTGAGGACACTGAAGCTTTCTTT.